The 21 T cell receptor beta chains below all came from one sample that was sequenced in a study of radiation and T cells in renal cell carcinoma (dated by TCRdb to the early 2020s). Explained via the paper, the time point label denotes: baseline pretreatment blood. The intended sense of this specimen's treatment or condition label: 15 Gy SBRT to primary tumor, nephrectomy 4 weeks later. The library was produced with the immunoSEQ multiplex PCR assay. TCRdb took this table from immuneACCESS and kept in-frame rearrangements with V and J called. Such tables lack part of the clones; where checked against another copy, unresolved V genes explain under half of the gap, and the rest is unexplained. In this sample the table shows 45,000 or so clones, around 83% of which occur a single time. Roughly a third of the sample comes from the top ten. Specimen: blood, collected from a patient whose treatment included radiotherapy and nephrectomy. Receptors originate from an older woman with renal cell carcinoma.

Only a few counts were recorded for this clone. V is TRBV7-2 and J is TRBJ2-3, with D maybe TRBD2 (5 bases). V lost 4 bases, J lost 4 bases, and 9 bases lay in between. The CDR3 is 13 residues long. Germline V gene lookup returns CDR1 SGHTA and CDR2 FQGNSA. The CDR3, as DNA: TGTGCCAGCAGCTCACTAGGGCCAGATACGCAGTATTTT. Protein product: CASSSLGPDTQYF.

This clone occurred a few times. This sequence joins TRBV5-6 and TRBJ2-5; TRBD1 is a possible D gene (6 bases). Trimming pared 0 bases from V and 5 bases from J, leaving 17 bases between. The CDR3 consists of 16 residues. The germline V gene has CDR1 SGHDT and CDR2 YYEEEE. The CDR3 DNA is TGTGCCAGCAGCTTGGTCGGCAGGGGAACGGGGGAGACCCAGTACTTC. Translating gives CASSLVGRGTGETQYF.

The chain employs TRBV27 and TRBJ1-5, with a weak D call TRBD1 (5 bases). Looked up from germline, CDR1 is MNHEY and CDR2 is SMNVEV (reference sequence). The length of the CDR3 is 14 residues. V lost 4 bases, J lost 1 base, and 8 bases lay in between. CDR3 amino acids: CASSSGGSNQPQHF. The CDR3 DNA reads TGTGCCAGCAGTTCCGGGGGAAGCAATCAGCCCCAGCATTTT.

The rearrangement joins TRBV10-2 to TRBJ2-5; 16 bases map to TRBD2. V was pared by 2 bases and J by 1 base, with 1 base of the junction left unmatched. CDR1 and CDR2 (germline): WSHSY, SAAADI. CDR3 length: 17 amino acids. The CDR3 nucleotides are TGCGCCAGCAGTGAGGGGACTAGCGGGGGGGCCCAAGAGACCCAGTACTTC. It yields the protein CASSEGTSGGAQETQYF.

The chain recombines TRBV7-9 with TRBJ2-2, with a weak D call TRBD1 (6 bases). Germline V gene lookup returns CDR1 SEHNR and CDR2 FQNEAQ (reference sequence). The CDR3 sequence is 16 residues long. V was clipped by 1 base and J by 3 bases, with 12 bases between them. The CDR3 here is CASSLVVGADTGELFF. CDR3 in DNA: TGTGCCAGCAGCTTAGTCGTGGGGGCGGACACCGGGGAGCTGTTTTTT.

The chain links TRBV9 to TRBJ2-7; TRBD2 matches 8 bases. The CDR3 contains 15 residues. Per the germline V gene, CDR1 is SGDLS and CDR2 is YYNGEE. The junction had 11 bases not matched to a gene; V was cut back by 4 bases and J by 5 bases. In DNA form, the CDR3 reads TGTGCCAGCAGCCCTCCTGGCGGGAGGTTCGACGAGCAGTACTTC. Protein: CASSPPGGRFDEQYF. Filled out from reference TRBV9 and TRBJ2-7, the complete variable domain reads DSGVTQTPKHLITATGQRVTLRCSPRSGDLSVYWYQQSLDQGLQFLIQYYNGEERAKGNILERFSAQQFPDLHSELNLSSLELGDSALYFCASSPPGGRFDEQYFGPGTRLTVT.

The V gene is TRBV2, the J gene TRBJ2-4; weak D call: TRBD2 (5 bases). The CDR3 is made up of 15 amino acids. The V gene lost 11 bases and the J gene lost 3 bases, with 20 bases spanning the gap. Germline values: CDR1 SNHLY, CDR2 FYNNEI. The CDR3 sequence is CASYTGPRGKNIQYF. CDR3 DNA sequence: TGTGCCTCCTACACCGGCCCTCGGGGCAAAAACATTCAGTACTTC.

The gene calls are TRBV11-1 and TRBJ2-7, with 9 bases aligning to TRBD2. V was clipped by 1 base and J by 2 bases; unmatched bases: 3. The CDR3 extends over 15 amino acids. Germline CDR1 reads SGHAT; CDR2 reads FQDESV (reference sequence). The DNA of the CDR3 is TGTGCCAGCAGCTTAGGCGGGAGGGCCACCTACGAGCAGTACTTC. This translates into CASSLGGRATYEQYF.

This chain uses TRBV6-1 with TRBJ2-1; the D is unclear. This CDR3 is 14 amino acids long. The V gene's germline CDR1 is MNHNS and CDR2 SASEGT. V was clipped by 8 bases and J by 0 bases, with 11 bases between them. CDR3 sequence: CASGFLGSYNEQFF. CDR3 nucleotide sequence: TGTGCCAGCGGGTTCCTGGGCTCCTACAATGAGCAGTTCTTC.

This chain connects TRBV7-9 to TRBJ1-5; 7 bases are shared with TRBD1. With 4 bases clipped from V and 4 bases from J, the junction kept 1 base outside the gene matches. Germline V lookup: CDR1 SEHNR, CDR2 FQNEAQ (reference sequence). CDR3 length: 13 amino acids. The CDR3 loop is CASSSDRNQPQHF. The CDR3 DNA reads TGTGCCAGCAGCTCGGACAGGAATCAGCCCCAGCATTTT.

The V and J genes are TRBV5-6 and TRBJ2-2, with 8 bases matching TRBD1. The CDR3 is made up of 16 amino acids. The ends lost 1 base at V and 3 bases at J; junction bases unmatched: 5. CDR1 is SGHDT, CDR2 YYEEEE, per germline. The CDR3 protein is CASSLPAGGYTGELFF. The CDR3 nucleotides read TGTGCCAGCAGCTTGCCCGCAGGGGGCTACACCGGGGAGCTGTTTTTT.

The chain links TRBV5-8 to TRBJ2-1, with 7 bases aligning to TRBD2. Germline lookup yields CDR1 SGHTS and CDR2 YDEGEE. Trimming at V came to 4 bases and at J to 9 bases, leaving 22 bases not matched to a gene. CDR3 length: 18 residues. The CDR3 region has the DNA TGTGCCAGCAGCAGAAGCAAGGACTACTTTCTGGGCGGGGGTGAGCAGTTCTTC. This gives the protein CASSRSKDYFLGGGEQFF.

J is TRBJ2-2 and V is TRBV29-1, with 7 bases matching TRBD1. From germline, CDR1 is SQVTM and CDR2 ANQGSEA. V dropped 5 bases and J dropped 0; count of bases not matched to a gene: 3. The CDR3 covers 14 residues. Here the CDR3 DNA reads TGCAGCGTTCCAGGGGGTTCGAACACCGGGGAGCTGTTTTTT. Protein: CSVPGGSNTGELFF.

The chain joins TRBV7-2 to TRBJ2-7; 11 nucleotides line up with TRBD2. J lost 3 bases, V lost 2 bases, and 0 bases had no gene match. The CDR3 is 14 amino acids. CDR1 and CDR2 (germline): SGHTA, FQGNSA. The CDR3 protein is CASSLTSGSYEQYF. The CDR3 nucleotides are TGTGCCAGCAGCTTAACTAGCGGGAGCTACGAGCAGTACTTC.

This clone was observed a few times. The V and J genes are TRBV4-2 and TRBJ1-2, with D possibly matching TRBD1 (5 bases). Trimming cost V 4 bases and J 4 bases, with 13 bases left between them. Germline values: CDR1 LGHNA, CDR2 YNFKEQ. The CDR3 spans 14 residues. The CDR3 nucleotides read TGTGCCAGCAGCCGGGGGACCGATACCTATGGCTACACCTTC. This gives the protein CASSRGTDTYGYTF.

This chain links TRBV19 with TRBJ1-1, with D maybe TRBD1 (5 bases). Trimming took 7 bases from V and 4 from J, leaving 16 bases between them. Germline values: CDR1 LNHDA, CDR2 SQIVND (reference sequence). The CDR3 loop spans 14 amino acids. Here the CDR3 reads CASTRFGGVTEAFF. In nucleotides, the CDR3 is TGTGCCAGTACCAGATTCGGGGGTGTCACTGAAGCTTTCTTT.

J is TRBJ1-2 and V is TRBV6-5; D unresolved. V was shortened by 0 bases and J by 8 bases, with 10 bases between the two germline ends. CDR1 is MNHEY and CDR2 is SVGAGI in the germline V gene. The CDR3 is 13 residues long. This CDR3 is CASSYSRSGGYTF. CDR3 nucleotides: TGTGCCAGCAGTTACTCGAGAAGCGGGGGCTACACCTTC.

V gene TRBV7-7 combines with J gene TRBJ2-2, with D unresolved. Germline V CDR1 and CDR2: SSHAT, FNYEAQ (reference sequence). Trimming stripped 5 bases from V and 4 bases from J, with 14 bases between. The CDR3 sequence is 15 residues long. In DNA form, the CDR3 reads TGTGCCAGCAGCGCAGGACGCCCGGGCACCGGGGAGCTGTTTTTT. This gives the protein CASSAGRPGTGELFF.

The chain is built from TRBV19 and TRBJ2-5, with 8 bases matching TRBD2. J lost 5 bases, V lost 5 bases, and 10 bases had no gene match. This CDR3 comprises 15 residues. Germline CDR1 reads LNHDA; CDR2 reads SQIVND (reference sequence). The CDR3 sequence: CASSPPGLGGETQYF. CDR3 DNA sequence: TGTGCCAGTAGTCCCCCGGGACTAGGGGGGGAGACCCAGTACTTC.

The chain recombines TRBV5-1 with TRBJ1-4; 7 bases are a match to TRBD1. V gave up 3 bases and J gave up 4 bases; unmatched junction bases: 6. Per the germline V gene, CDR1 is SGHRS and CDR2 is YFSETQ. The CDR3 contains 15 residues. Here the CDR3 DNA reads TGCGCCAGCAGCTCCGGGACAGCACTTAATGAAAAACTGTTTTTT. Translated: CASSSGTALNEKLFF. The variable domain in full, with the rest retrieved from reference TRBV5-1 and TRBJ1-4, is KAGVTQTPRYLIKTRGQQVTLSCSPISGHRSVSWYQQTPGQGLQFLFEYFSETQRNKGNFPGRFSGRQFSNSRSEMNVSTLELGDSALYLCASSSGTALNEKLFFGSGTQLSVL.

This rearrangement joins TRBV6-1 to TRBJ2-7; 9 nucleotides line up with TRBD2. The V segment lost 2 bases and the J segment 1 base; nucleotides outside the gene matches: 9. The germline V gene has CDR1 MNHNS and CDR2 SASEGT. CDR3 length equals 17 residues. The CDR3, as DNA: TGTGCCAGCAGTGAAAATAGAAGCGGGAGGAGGTCCTACGAGCAGTACTTC. This sequence encodes CASSENRSGRRSYEQYF.